These 20 T cell receptor beta chains originate from one sample sequenced in a study of blood T cell repertoires in COVID-19. Produced via immunoSEQ multiplex PCR; TCRdb's table is partial and in-frame only. Seen here are about 300,000 clones, 88% observed once, and the top ten hold 1.6%. The material sequenced was peripheral blood. The origin of the receptors is a woman aged 25 to 45 with COVID-19, enrolled during active disease.

This clone was recorded only once. The CDR3 DNA sequence: TGTGCCAGCAGCGTAGATGGGGGGGCAGAGACTGAAGCTTTCTTT. Its protein is CASSVDGGAETEAFF. The chain employs TRBV9 and TRBJ1-1; D is possibly TRBD1 (6 bases). Germline CDR1 and CDR2: SGDLS and YYNGEE. The CDR3 length is 15 residues. V lost 0 bases, J lost 5 bases, and 14 bases lay in between.

J is TRBJ2-7 and V is TRBV6-1; D may be TRBD1 (5 bases). The ends were cut back, 1 base at V and 5 bases at J, with 21 bases in the middle. This CDR3 spans 17 amino acids. Germline CDR1 MNHNS, CDR2 SASEGT. The CDR3 sequence: CASSEVLVTGHLNEQYV. The CDR3 region has the DNA TGTGCCAGCAGTGAAGTCTTGGTAACAGGACATTTGAACGAGCAGTACGTC.

The chain combines TRBV10-3 with TRBJ1-2, with a tentative D call TRBD1 (6 bases). The CDR3 sequence is 13 residues long. V lost 8 bases and J 8 bases, leaving 18 bases between the germline ends. The germline gives CDR1 ENHRY, CDR2 SYGVKD. The CDR3 here is CAIAQGQKGGYTF. The CDR3 DNA sequence: TGTGCCATCGCCCAGGGGCAGAAAGGAGGCTACACCTTC.

This chain connects TRBV5-4 to TRBJ1-2, with 12 bases matching TRBD1. CDR1 and CDR2 from the germline V gene are SGHNT and YYREEE (reference sequence). This CDR3 has 14 amino acids. V lost 2 bases to trimming and J lost 7 bases; unmatched junction nucleotides: 3. In DNA form, the CDR3 reads TGTGCCAGCAGCTTTCCGGGACAGGGGGCTGGCTACACCTTC. This gives the protein CASSFPGQGAGYTF.

The V gene is TRBV5-1, the J gene TRBJ2-3; 8 nucleotides align to TRBD1. In germline, CDR1 is SGHRS, CDR2 YFSETQ. V lost 5 bases to trimming and J lost 6 bases; unmatched junction nucleotides: 5. The CDR3 sequence is 13 residues long. CDR3 DNA sequence: TGCGCCAGCAGAAGAACAGGGGGTGATACGCAGTATTTT. It specifies CASRRTGGDTQYF.

This clone has just one count. J is TRBJ2-7 and V is TRBV20-1; D is possibly TRBD1 (5 bases). With 3 bases removed from V and 0 bases from J, the gap between germline ends came to 12 bases. This CDR3 is 14 amino acids long. Germline values: CDR1 DFQATT, CDR2 SNEGSKA (reference sequence). CDR3 residues: CSASSDSSSYEQYV. The CDR3 region has the DNA TGCAGTGCTAGTTCTGACAGTAGCTCCTACGAGCAGTACGTC.

This clone showed up just once. For the CDR3, the DNA is TGTGCCAGCAGCTCGGACAGGGCCATGAACACTGAAGCTTTCTTT. It codes for CASSSDRAMNTEAFF. The chain employs TRBV5-4 and TRBJ1-1; 8 nucleotides agree with TRBD1. CDR1 is SGHNT, CDR2 YYREEE, per germline (reference sequence). V gave up 3 bases and J gave up 0 bases; unmatched junction bases: 4. This CDR3 is 15 amino acids long.

Only one count was recorded for this clone. The chain couples TRBV7-6 to TRBJ2-5; TRBD1 matches 7 bases. Germline CDR1 reads SGHVS; CDR2 reads FNYEAQ. J gave up 5 bases and V 5 bases, and 11 bases lay outside the gene matches. The CDR3 runs to 15 residues. The CDR3 spells CASSQGQTRRETQYF. In nucleotides, the CDR3 is TGTGCCAGCAGCCAGGGACAGACAAGGAGGGAGACCCAGTACTTC.

The chain joins TRBV11-2 to TRBJ1-5; D is possibly TRBD1 (5 bases). The length of the CDR3 is 16 residues. V lost 3 bases and J 1 base, leaving 13 bases between the germline ends. CDR1 is SGHAT, CDR2 FQNNGV, per germline. Here the CDR3 DNA reads TGTGCCAGCAGCTTTGACAGTATTCGCAGCAATCAGCCCCAGCATTTT. Its protein product is CASSFDSIRSNQPQHF.

This sequence joins TRBV6-1 and TRBJ1-5, with 9 bases identical to TRBD1. The V segment lost 1 base and the J segment 5 bases; nucleotides outside the gene matches: 0. Germline CDR1 reads MNHNS; CDR2 reads SASEGT. The CDR3 is 14 amino acids. Written as DNA, the CDR3 is TGTGCCAGCAGTGAAGACAGGGGGCATCAGCCCCAGCATTTT. The encoded protein is CASSEDRGHQPQHF.

The rearrangement links TRBV18 to TRBJ2-7; 11 positions agree with TRBD1. CDR1 is KGHSH, CDR2 LQKENI, per germline. The CDR3 has 14 residues. The V segment lost 4 bases and the J segment 3 bases; nucleotides outside the gene matches: 2. In DNA, the CDR3 is TGTGCCAGCTCACGGACAGGGGGCCACTACGAGCAGTACTTC. As protein: CASSRTGGHYEQYF.

The V call is TRBV18, the J call TRBJ1-1, with 8 nucleotides matching TRBD1. The CDR3 totals 14 residues. CDR1 is KGHSH and CDR2 is LQKENI in the germline V gene. V lost 4 bases to trimming and J lost 4 bases; unmatched junction nucleotides: 5. For the CDR3, the DNA is TGTGCCAGCTCACGAGGACAGGGAGGCACTGAAGCTTTCTTT. This translates into CASSRGQGGTEAFF.

The CDR3 loop reads CSAGGGNTQYF. DNA for the CDR3: TGCAGTGCCGGAGGAGGGAATACGCAGTATTTT. V and J are TRBV20-1 and TRBJ2-3; tentatively, D is TRBD2 (6 bases). V was shortened by 6 bases and J by 7 bases, with 11 bases between the two germline ends. Per the germline V gene, CDR1 is DFQATT and CDR2 is SNEGSKA (reference sequence). This CDR3 has 11 residues.

About this clone: Other DNA sequences in this specimen translate into the identical CDR3. The DNA of the CDR3 is TGTGCCAGCAGCCGCGACAGCTATGGCTACACCTTC. Amino acids: CASSRDSYGYTF. The chain combines TRBV2 with TRBJ1-2, with D possibly matching TRBD1 (5 bases). V lost 6 bases and J 4 bases, leaving 9 bases between the germline ends. The CDR3 loop spans 12 amino acids. Germline V gives CDR1 SNHLY, CDR2 FYNNEI.

This chain uses TRBV6-1 with TRBJ2-6; TRBD1 matches 7 bases. With 3 bases clipped from V and 2 bases from J, the junction kept 1 base outside the gene matches. The CDR3 is made up of 15 amino acids. Germline-derived CDR1 and CDR2 are MNHNS and SASEGT. CDR3 nucleotides: TGTGCCAGCAGTGATAGGGGGCCTGGGGCCAACGTCCTGACTTTC. This translates into CASSDRGPGANVLTF.

The chain carries TRBV4-1 and TRBJ2-1; 7 nucleotides line up with TRBD2. V was pared by 1 base and J by 6 bases, with 6 bases of the junction left unmatched. The germline CDR1 and CDR2 sequences are MGHRA and YSYEKL. The CDR3 totals 15 residues. In DNA form, the CDR3 reads TGCGCCAGCAGCCAAGGGAGCGGGGCGATCAATGAGCAGTTCTTC. Protein sequence: CASSQGSGAINEQFF.

The genes are TRBV27 and TRBJ2-1; 9 nucleotides align to TRBD2. Germline assignment: CDR1 MNHEY and CDR2 SMNVEV (reference sequence). The CDR3 consists of 17 residues. V dropped 0 bases and J dropped 10; count of bases not matched to a gene: 13. For the CDR3, the DNA is TGTGCCAGCAGTTTATCCCCAGGAGCGGGGGGACTTCGGGAGCAGTTCTTC. It encodes CASSLSPGAGGLREQFF.

The chain uses TRBV7-2 and TRBJ2-3, with D unresolved. CDR1 is SGHTA and CDR2 is FQGNSA in the germline V gene. Trimming pared 0 bases from V and 1 base from J, leaving 8 bases between. This CDR3 has 15 amino acids. The CDR3 spells CASSLASTRTDTQYF. DNA for the CDR3: TGTGCCAGCAGCTTAGCTAGTACTCGCACAGATACGCAGTATTTT. The whole variable domain, filled in from reference TRBV7-2 and TRBJ2-3, reads GAGVSQSPSNKVTEKGKDVELRCDPISGHTALYWYRQSLGQGLEFLIYFQGNSAPDKSGLPSDRFSAERTGGSVSTLTIQRTQQEDSAVYLCASSLASTRTDTQYFGPGTRLTVL.

The V gene is TRBV19, the J gene TRBJ1-2; 9 bases are a match to TRBD1. V gave up 5 bases and J gave up 8 bases; unmatched junction bases: 15. This CDR3 spans 16 amino acids. Looked up from germline, CDR1 is LNHDA and CDR2 is SQIVND (reference sequence). CDR3 amino acids: CASSLIGGQGRRGYTF. The CDR3 DNA reads TGTGCCAGTAGTCTCATCGGGGGACAGGGTAGAAGGGGCTACACCTTC. The full variable domain, completed using reference TRBV19 and TRBJ1-2, is DGGITQSPKYLFRKEGQNVTLSCEQNLNHDAMYWYRQDPGQGLRLIYYSQIVNDFQKGDIAEGYSVSREKKESFPLTVTSAQKNPTAFYLCASSLIGGQGRRGYTFGSGTRLTVV.

The chain uses TRBV6-2 or TRBV6-3 and TRBJ2-1; a possible D gene is TRBD1 (5 bases). Trimming pared 6 bases from V and 0 bases from J, leaving 9 bases between. Germline CDR1 is MNHEY and CDR2 is SVGEGT. This CDR3 has 14 residues. CDR3 amino acids: CASSQDSSYNEQFF. CDR3 bases: TGTGCCAGCAGCCAAGACAGCTCCTACAATGAGCAGTTCTTC.